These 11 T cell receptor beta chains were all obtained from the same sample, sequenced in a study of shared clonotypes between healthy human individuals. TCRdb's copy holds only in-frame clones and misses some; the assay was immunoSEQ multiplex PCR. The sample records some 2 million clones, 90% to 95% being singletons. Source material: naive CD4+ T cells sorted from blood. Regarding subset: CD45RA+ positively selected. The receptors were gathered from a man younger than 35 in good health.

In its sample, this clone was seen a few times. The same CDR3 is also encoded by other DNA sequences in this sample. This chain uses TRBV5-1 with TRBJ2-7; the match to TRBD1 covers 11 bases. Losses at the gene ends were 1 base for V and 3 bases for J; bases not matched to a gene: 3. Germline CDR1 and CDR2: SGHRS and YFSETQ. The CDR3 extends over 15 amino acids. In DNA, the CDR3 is TGCGCCAGCAGCTTGACCGGGACAGGGGGCTACGAGCAGTACTTC. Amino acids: CASSLTGTGGYEQYF.

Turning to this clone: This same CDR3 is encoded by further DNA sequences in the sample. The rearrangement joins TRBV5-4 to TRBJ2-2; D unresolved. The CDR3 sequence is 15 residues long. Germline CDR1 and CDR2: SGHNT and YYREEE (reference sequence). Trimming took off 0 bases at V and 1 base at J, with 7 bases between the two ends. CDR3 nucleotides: TGTGCCAGCAGCTTGGCGGCAGGGAACACCGGGGAGCTGTTTTTT. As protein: CASSLAAGNTGELFF.

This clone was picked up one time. This CDR3 reads CASRERSGPTYEQYF. Written as DNA, the CDR3 is TGTGCCAGCAGAGAAAGAAGCGGGCCAACCTACGAGCAGTACTTC. This chain uses TRBV6-4 with TRBJ2-7; weak D call: TRBD2 (6 bases). This CDR3 has 15 amino acids. Looked up from germline, CDR1 is MRHNA and CDR2 is SNTAGT. V lost 6 bases and J lost 2, with 17 bases in between.

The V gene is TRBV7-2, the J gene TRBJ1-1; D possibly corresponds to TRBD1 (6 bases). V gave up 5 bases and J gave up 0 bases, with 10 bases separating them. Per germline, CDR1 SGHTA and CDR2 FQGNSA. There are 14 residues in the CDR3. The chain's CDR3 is CASSHGQLNTEAFF. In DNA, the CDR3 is TGTGCCAGCAGCCACGGACAGCTGAACACTGAAGCTTTCTTT.

DNA of the CDR3: TGTGCCAGCAGCTTAGCCCCGTCGGGGGGCAGGGAGTATTTT. It codes for CASSLAPSGGREYF. The chain joins TRBV7-9 to TRBJ2-3; D is perhaps TRBD2 (7 bases). V lost 0 bases and J lost 13, with 17 bases in between. The CDR3 spans 14 residues. From germline, CDR1 is SEHNR and CDR2 FQNEAQ (reference sequence).

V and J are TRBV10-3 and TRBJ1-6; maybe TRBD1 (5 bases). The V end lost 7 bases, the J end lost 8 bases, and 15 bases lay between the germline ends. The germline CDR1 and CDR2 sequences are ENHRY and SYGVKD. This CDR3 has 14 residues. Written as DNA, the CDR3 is TGTGCCATCAACTCTGGGACCCAGGATTCACCCCTCCACTTT. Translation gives CAINSGTQDSPLHF.

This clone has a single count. CDR3 nucleotide sequence: TGTGCCAGCAGCGTAGGGGAGGGGTCGAGGACTGAAGCTTTCTTT. This gives the protein CASSVGEGSRTEAFF. This chain connects TRBV9 to TRBJ1-1; tentatively, D is TRBD1 (5 bases). Germline V gives CDR1 SGDLS, CDR2 YYNGEE. CDR3 length: 15 residues. V was cut by 0 bases and J by 5 bases, with 14 bases left in between.

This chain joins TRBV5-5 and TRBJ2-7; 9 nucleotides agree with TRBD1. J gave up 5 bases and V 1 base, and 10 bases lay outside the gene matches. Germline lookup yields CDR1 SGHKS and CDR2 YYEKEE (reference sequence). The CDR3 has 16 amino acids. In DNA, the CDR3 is TGTGCCAGCAGCTTGCCCGGGACAGGGCTTTTGGACGAGCAGTACTTC. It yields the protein CASSLPGTGLLDEQYF.

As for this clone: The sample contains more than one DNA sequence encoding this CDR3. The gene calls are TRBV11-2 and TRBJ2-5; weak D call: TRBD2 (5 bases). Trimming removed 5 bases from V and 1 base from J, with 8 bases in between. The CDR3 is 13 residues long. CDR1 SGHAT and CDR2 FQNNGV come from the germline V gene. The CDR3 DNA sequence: TGTGCCAGCAGCCTTAGCGTCCAAGAGACCCAGTACTTC. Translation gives CASSLSVQETQYF.

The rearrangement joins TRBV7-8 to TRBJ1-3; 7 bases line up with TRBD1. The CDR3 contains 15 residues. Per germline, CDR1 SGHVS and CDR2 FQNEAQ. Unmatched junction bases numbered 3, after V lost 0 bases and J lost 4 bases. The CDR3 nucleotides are TGTGCCAGCAGCTTAGCCGGGACAGCCGGAAACACCATATATTTT. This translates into CASSLAGTAGNTIYF.

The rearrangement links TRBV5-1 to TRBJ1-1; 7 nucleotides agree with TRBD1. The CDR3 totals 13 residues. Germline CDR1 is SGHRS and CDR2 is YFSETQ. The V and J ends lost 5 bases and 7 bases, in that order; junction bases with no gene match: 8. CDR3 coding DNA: TGCGCCAGCAGGGATGGGACAGACGGTGAAGCTTTCTTT. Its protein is CASRDGTDGEAFF.